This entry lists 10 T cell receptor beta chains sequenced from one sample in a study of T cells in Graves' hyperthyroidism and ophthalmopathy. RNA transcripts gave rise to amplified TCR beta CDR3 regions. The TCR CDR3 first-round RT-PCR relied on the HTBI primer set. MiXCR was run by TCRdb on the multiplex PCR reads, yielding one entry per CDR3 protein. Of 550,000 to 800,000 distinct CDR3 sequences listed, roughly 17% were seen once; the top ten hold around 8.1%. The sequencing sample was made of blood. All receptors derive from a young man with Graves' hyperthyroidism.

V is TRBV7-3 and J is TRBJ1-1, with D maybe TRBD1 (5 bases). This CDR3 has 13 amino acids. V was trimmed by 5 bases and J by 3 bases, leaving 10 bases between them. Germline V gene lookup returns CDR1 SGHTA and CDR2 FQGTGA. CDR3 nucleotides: TGTGCCAGCAGCCAGGGATCGGACACTGAAGCTTTCTTT. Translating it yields CASSQGSDTEAFF. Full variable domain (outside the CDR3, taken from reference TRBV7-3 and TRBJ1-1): GAGVSQTPSNKVTEKGKYVELRCDPISGHTALYWYRQSLGQGPEFLIYFQGTGAADDSGLPNDRFFAVRPEGSVSTLKIQRTERGDSAVYLCASSQGSDTEAFFGQGTRLTVV.

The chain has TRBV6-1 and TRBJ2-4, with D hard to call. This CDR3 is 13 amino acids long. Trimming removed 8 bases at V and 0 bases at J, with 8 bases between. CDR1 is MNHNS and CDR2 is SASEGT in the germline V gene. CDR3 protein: CASESLAKNIQYF. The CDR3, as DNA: TGTGCCAGCGAATCCCTAGCCAAAAACATTCAGTACTTC.

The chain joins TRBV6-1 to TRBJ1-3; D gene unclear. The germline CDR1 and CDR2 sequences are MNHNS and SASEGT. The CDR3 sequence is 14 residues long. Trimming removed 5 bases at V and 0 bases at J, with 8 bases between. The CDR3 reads CASSYESSGNTIYF. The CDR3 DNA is TGTGCCAGCAGTTATGAAAGCTCTGGAAACACCATATATTTT.

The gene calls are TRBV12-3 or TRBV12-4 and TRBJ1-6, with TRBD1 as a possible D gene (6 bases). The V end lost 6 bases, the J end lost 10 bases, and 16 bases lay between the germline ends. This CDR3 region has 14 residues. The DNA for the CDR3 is TGTGCCAGCAGGTTGGACAGAAGGCTATCACCCCTCCACTTT. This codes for CASRLDRRLSPLHF.

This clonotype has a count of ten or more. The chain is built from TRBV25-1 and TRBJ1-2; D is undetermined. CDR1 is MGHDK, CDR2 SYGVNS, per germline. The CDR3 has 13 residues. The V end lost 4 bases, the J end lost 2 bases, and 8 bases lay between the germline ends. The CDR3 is CASSVGRNYGYTF. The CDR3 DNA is TGTGCCAGCAGTGTGGGCCGGAACTATGGCTACACCTTC.

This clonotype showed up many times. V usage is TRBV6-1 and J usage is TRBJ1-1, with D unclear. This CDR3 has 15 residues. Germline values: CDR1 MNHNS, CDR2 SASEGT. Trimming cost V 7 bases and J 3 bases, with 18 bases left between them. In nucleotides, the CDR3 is TGTGCCAGCACCATCACGGCCCAATCTGACACTGAAGCTTTCTTT. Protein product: CASTITAQSDTEAFF.

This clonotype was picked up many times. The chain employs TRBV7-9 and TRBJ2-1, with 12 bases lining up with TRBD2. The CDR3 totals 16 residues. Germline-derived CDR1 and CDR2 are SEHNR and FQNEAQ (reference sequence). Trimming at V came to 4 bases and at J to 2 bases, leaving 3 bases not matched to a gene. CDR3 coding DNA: TGTGCCAGCAGCTACCTAGCGGGAGGGCCCTACAATGAGCAGTTCTTC. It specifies CASSYLAGGPYNEQFF.

The CDR3 region has the DNA TGCAGTGCTAGAGATGTAGCGGGAGTCGCCTCCTACGAGCAGTACTTC. This codes for CSARDVAGVASYEQYF. The chain combines TRBV20-1 with TRBJ2-7; 9 positions agree with TRBD2. The CDR3 runs to 16 residues. Per germline, CDR1 DFQATT and CDR2 SNEGSKA (reference sequence). V gave up 0 bases and J gave up 0 bases; unmatched junction bases: 6.

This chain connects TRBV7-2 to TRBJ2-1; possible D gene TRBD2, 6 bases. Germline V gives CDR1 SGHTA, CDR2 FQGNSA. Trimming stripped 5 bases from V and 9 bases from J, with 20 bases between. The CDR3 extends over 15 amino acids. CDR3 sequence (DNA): TGTGCCAGCAGCCCCGGACTAAGAATCAATAGTGAGCAGTTCTTC. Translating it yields CASSPGLRINSEQFF.

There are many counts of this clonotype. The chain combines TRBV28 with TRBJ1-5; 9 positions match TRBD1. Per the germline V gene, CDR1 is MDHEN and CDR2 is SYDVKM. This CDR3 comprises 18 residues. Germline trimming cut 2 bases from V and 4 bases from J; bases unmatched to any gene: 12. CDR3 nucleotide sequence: TGTGCCAGCAGTTTACCGGGACAGGGAATCCTTGGGAATCAGCCCCAGCATTTT. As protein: CASSLPGQGILGNQPQHF.